Given below is one T cell receptor beta chain in context. As yet, its antigen is unknown. The data were obtained in a study of beta chain features in type 1 diabetes. Whole-study results and caveats: Across patients, naive, central memory and Treg TCRB repertoires exhibited apparently greater similarity than was observed across healthy donors. Type 1 diabetes patients showed a moderate but significant shortening of TCRB CDR3s in all four CD4+ subsets.

cDNA synthesis used the whole RNA isolate, giving expressed TCRB sequences. Profiled with immunoSEQ multiplex PCR; TCRdb holds only in-frame clones, not every one. The table includes 150,000 to 200,000 clones, around 63% detected once. The germline V gene encodes CDR1 SEHNR and CDR2 FQNEAQ (reference sequence). V was shortened by 1 base and J by 0 bases, with 6 bases between the two germline ends. The CDR3 consists of 14 residues. The receptor comes from a man under 40 with type 1 diabetes. Sequences were obtained from naive CD4+ T cells from blood. This chain links TRBV7-9 with TRBJ1-1, with TRBD1 as a possible D gene (5 bases). The CDR3 region is CASSLGQMNTEAFF. The DNA for the CDR3 is TGTGCCAGCAGCTTAGGACAGATGAACACTGAAGCTTTCTTT.